These 31 T cell receptor beta chains came from one sample sequenced in a study of blood T cell repertoires in COVID-19. Some clones are missing from TCRdb's copy, which holds only in-frame ones; the method was immunoSEQ multiplex PCR. The sample yields around 270,000 clones, about 89% seen once. The material sequenced was peripheral blood. These receptors were taken from a man aged 35 to 55 who had recovered from COVID-19.

The V and J genes are TRBV2 and TRBJ2-3; D remains unclear. From germline, CDR1 is SNHLY and CDR2 FYNNEI. V gave up 4 bases and J gave up 1 base, with 12 bases separating them. This CDR3 comprises 15 residues. The CDR3 loop reads CASSGPSARTDTQYF. The CDR3 DNA follows: TGTGCCAGCAGTGGCCCAAGCGCGCGCACAGATACGCAGTATTTT. The whole variable domain, filled in from reference TRBV2 and TRBJ2-3, reads EPEVTQTPSHQVTQMGQEVILRCVPISNHLYFYWYRQILGQKVEFLVSFYNNEISEKSEIFDDQFSVERPDGSNFTLKIRSTKLEDSAMYFCASSGPSARTDTQYFGPGTRLTVL.

As concerns this clone: Additional DNA sequences in this sample encode the identical CDR3. The V and J genes are TRBV7-9 and TRBJ2-3; 8 positions agree with TRBD2. With 5 bases clipped from V and 0 bases from J, the junction kept 1 base outside the gene matches. Germline CDR1 reads SEHNR; CDR2 reads FQNEAQ (reference sequence). The CDR3 has 14 amino acids. The CDR3 region has the DNA TGTGCCAGCAGCAGCGGGGGAAGCACAGATACGCAGTATTTT. It encodes CASSSGGSTDTQYF.

The CDR3 region has the DNA TGTGCCAGCAGCTACCTACCCGTGAATGAAAAACTGTTTTTT. Translating it yields CASSYLPVNEKLFF. This rearrangement joins TRBV5-4 to TRBJ1-4, with D unclear. The length of the CDR3 is 14 residues. Germline V lookup: CDR1 SGHNT, CDR2 YYREEE (reference sequence). Trimming took 3 bases from V and 5 from J, leaving 11 bases between them.

The chain has TRBV2 and TRBJ2-5; 9 nucleotides agree with TRBD1. Germline loops: CDR1 SNHLY, CDR2 FYNNEI. V gave up 11 bases and J gave up 2 bases; unmatched junction bases: 12. The CDR3 runs to 15 residues. CDR3 amino acids: CACGLDRGRQETQYF. CDR3 bases: TGTGCCTGTGGGCTGGACAGGGGCCGTCAAGAGACCCAGTACTTC.

The rearrangement joins TRBV18 to TRBJ1-1; 7 positions agree with TRBD1. This CDR3 spans 14 amino acids. CDR1 and CDR2 from the germline V gene are KGHSH and LQKENI. V lost 6 bases to trimming and J lost 1 base; unmatched junction nucleotides: 5. CDR3 amino acids: CASSQQGSNTEAFF. CDR3 bases: TGTGCCAGCTCTCAACAGGGGTCGAACACTGAAGCTTTCTTT.

The chain combines TRBV11-2 with TRBJ2-1; 7 bases align to TRBD2. Germline loops: CDR1 SGHAT, CDR2 FQNNGV. The CDR3 totals 15 residues. Trimming at V came to 1 base and at J to 4 bases, leaving 4 bases not matched to a gene. The DNA of the CDR3 is TGTGCCAGCAGCTTAGGGCGGGGGTTTTACAATGAGCAGTTCTTC. This encodes CASSLGRGFYNEQFF.

V and J are TRBV9 and TRBJ1-1, with D unresolved. Trimming cost V 0 bases and J 5 bases, with 8 bases left between them. The germline V gene has CDR1 SGDLS and CDR2 YYNGEE. This CDR3 has 13 amino acids. CDR3 nucleotide sequence: TGTGCCAGCAGCGTAGGAATGAGAACTGAAGCTTTCTTT. Its protein is CASSVGMRTEAFF.

This clone was counted once. This sequence joins TRBV6-2 or TRBV6-3 and TRBJ2-5; D might be TRBD2 (5 bases). There are 16 residues in the CDR3. V was trimmed by 2 bases and J by 2 bases, leaving 15 bases between them. Germline-derived CDR1 and CDR2 are MNHEY and SVGEGT. The CDR3 protein is CASSYRAARRQETQYF. The CDR3 DNA is TGTGCCAGCAGTTACCGAGCGGCGAGACGACAAGAGACCCAGTACTTC.

A few counts support this clone. The chain combines TRBV5-4 with TRBJ1-1; 7 bases agree with TRBD1. V shed 3 bases and J 12 bases; nucleotides not matched to a gene: 11. The V gene's germline CDR1 is SGHNT and CDR2 YYREEE (reference sequence). The CDR3 spans 13 residues. In DNA form, the CDR3 reads TGTGCCAGCAGCTCAGGGGGGCGCCTCTTGACTTTCTTT. Translating gives CASSSGGRLLTFF.

The V and J genes are TRBV18 and TRBJ2-3, with D possibly matching TRBD2 (6 bases). CDR3 size: 19 residues. The germline gives CDR1 KGHSH, CDR2 LQKENI. V was shortened by 5 bases and J by 0 bases, with 24 bases between the two germline ends. CDR3 residues: CASSRAGGEPLSSTDTQYF. CDR3 coding DNA: TGTGCCAGCTCAAGGGCAGGAGGGGAGCCCCTTTCTAGCACAGATACGCAGTATTTT.

The J gene is TRBJ2-4, the V gene TRBV5-6; TRBD2 agrees at 7 bases. After removal of 1 base from V and 3 bases from J, the junction contained 4 bases not matched to a gene. The CDR3 loop spans 15 amino acids. CDR1 is SGHDT, CDR2 YYEEEE, per germline. The DNA for the CDR3 is TGTGCCAGCAGCTTGCTGGCGGGGGACAAAAACATTCAGTACTTC. It is translated as CASSLLAGDKNIQYF.

This chain uses TRBV7-9 with TRBJ2-2; a possible D gene is TRBD2 (6 bases). The V end lost 7 bases, the J end lost 1 base, and 16 bases lay between the germline ends. The CDR3 is 16 residues long. Germline-derived CDR1 and CDR2 are SEHNR and FQNEAQ (reference sequence). In nucleotides, the CDR3 is TGTGCCAGCACCCTAGCGAGCCTTCTGAACACCGGGGAGCTGTTTTTT. Its protein is CASTLASLLNTGELFF.

The chain carries TRBV3-1 (or the pseudogene TRBV3-2) and TRBJ2-7, with TRBD2 matching over 11 bases. The V gene end was trimmed by 3 bases and the J gene end by 0 bases; junction bases not matched to a gene: 1. Germline V CDR1 and CDR2: LGHDT, YNNKEL (reference sequence). The CDR3 is made up of 15 amino acids. CDR3 DNA: TGTGCCAGCAGCCAGACTAGCGGGGCCTCCTACGAGCAGTACTTC. Its protein is CASSQTSGASYEQYF.

The chain has TRBV7-6 and TRBJ1-6, with D hard to call. This CDR3 contains 15 residues. Looked up from germline, CDR1 is SGHVS and CDR2 is FNYEAQ. Trimming shortened V by 5 bases and J by 3 bases, and 11 bases separated the two germline ends. This CDR3 is CASSPGRGYNSPLHF. CDR3 in DNA: TGTGCCAGCAGCCCCGGCCGGGGCTATAATTCACCCCTCCACTTT.

This clone showed up just a few times. The rearrangement joins TRBV12-3 or TRBV12-4 to TRBJ2-7; the D gene is possibly TRBD1 (5 bases). V was clipped by 5 bases and J by 4 bases, with 6 bases between them. The CDR3 sequence is 11 residues long. The CDR3 DNA reads as TGTGCCAGCAGTGGGGCATACGAGCAGTACTTC. It translates to CASSGAYEQYF.

The chain carries TRBV11-2 and TRBJ2-3; possible D gene TRBD2, 5 bases. Per germline, CDR1 SGHAT and CDR2 FQNNGV. V was cut by 6 bases and J by 3 bases, with 13 bases left in between. This CDR3 contains 14 residues. This CDR3 reads CASSGVWRTDTQYF. The DNA for the CDR3 is TGTGCCAGCAGTGGGGTGTGGAGGACAGATACGCAGTATTTT.

V is TRBV18 and J is TRBJ2-7, with 7 bases aligning to TRBD1. There are 12 residues in the CDR3. Unmatched junction bases numbered 4, after V lost 6 bases and J lost 5 bases. The germline V gene encodes CDR1 KGHSH and CDR2 LQKENI. CDR3 sequence reads: CASSDRVNEQYF. The CDR3 DNA sequence: TGTGCCAGCTCTGACAGGGTGAACGAGCAGTACTTC.

This chain joins TRBV6-1 and TRBJ1-5, with TRBD1 matching 12 bases. The germline V gene encodes CDR1 MNHNS and CDR2 SASEGT. With V trimmed by 2 bases and J by 3 bases, 2 bases remained unmatched. The CDR3 consists of 16 residues. The CDR3 region is CASSEKGQGANQPQHF. CDR3 in DNA: TGTGCCAGCAGTGAAAAGGGACAGGGGGCCAATCAGCCCCAGCATTTT.

This sequence joins TRBV5-4 and TRBJ2-1; the D is unclear. The CDR3 runs 14 residues. V was pared by 1 base and J by 2 bases, with 7 bases between. Germline assignment: CDR1 SGHNT and CDR2 YYREEE (reference sequence). Here the CDR3 reads CASSLQLTYNEQFF. CDR3 coding DNA: TGTGCCAGCAGCTTGCAACTGACCTACAATGAGCAGTTCTTC.

This rearrangement joins TRBV5-1 to TRBJ2-3; maybe TRBD2 (5 bases). V was cut by 2 bases and J by 10 bases, with 20 bases left in between. CDR3 length: 15 residues. Germline V gives CDR1 SGHRS, CDR2 YFSETQ. CDR3 protein: CASSLNGMGSDAQYF. Here the CDR3 DNA reads TGCGCCAGCAGCTTAAACGGAATGGGGAGCGATGCGCAGTATTTT.

The chain recombines TRBV20-1 with TRBJ1-1; 7 bases match TRBD1. Unmatched junction bases numbered 15, after V lost 3 bases and J lost 5 bases. CDR1 and CDR2 from the germline V gene are DFQATT and SNEGSKA (reference sequence). The CDR3 covers 16 residues. CDR3: CSASRGGGRGGTEAFF. CDR3 sequence (DNA): TGCAGTGCTAGTCGAGGGGGCGGGAGGGGAGGAACTGAAGCTTTCTTT.

The V call is TRBV10-2, the J call TRBJ2-2, with 11 bases matching TRBD2. This CDR3 spans 17 amino acids. Germline V gene lookup returns CDR1 WSHSY and CDR2 SAAADI. The junction had 13 bases not matched to a gene; V was cut back by 6 bases and J by 7 bases. The chain's CDR3 is CASRTPVASGGFGELFF. CDR3 in DNA: TGCGCCAGCAGGACACCGGTCGCTAGCGGGGGGTTCGGGGAGCTGTTTTTT.

The gene calls are TRBV6-5 and TRBJ2-2; 7 nucleotides line up with TRBD1. J lost 4 bases, V lost 5 bases, and 7 bases had no gene match. The CDR3 sequence is 15 residues long. The V gene's germline CDR1 is MNHEY and CDR2 SVGAGI. CDR3 sequence (DNA): TGTGCCAGCAGTCCCGGACAGGTTCGCACCGGGGAGCTGTTTTTT. Its translation: CASSPGQVRTGELFF.

This chain uses TRBV19 with TRBJ2-5; 7 nucleotides agree with TRBD2. V shed 7 bases and J 1 base; nucleotides not matched to a gene: 9. Germline V CDR1 and CDR2: LNHDA, SQIVND (reference sequence). The CDR3 loop spans 15 amino acids. The CDR3 coding sequence is TGTGCCAGTACCATAAGCGGGAACGCCCAAGAGACCCAGTACTTC. Amino acids: CASTISGNAQETQYF.

The chain recombines TRBV4-3 with TRBJ1-1; TRBD1 might be the D (5 bases). Trimming shortened V by 0 bases and J by 6 bases, and 14 bases separated the two germline ends. CDR1 LGHNA and CDR2 YSLEER come from the germline V gene. The CDR3 has 15 residues. CDR3 coding DNA: TGCGCCAGCAGCCAAGATCTCGGGGGGGTGGCTGAAGCTTTCTTT. It translates to CASSQDLGGVAEAFF.

V usage is TRBV7-2 and J usage is TRBJ1-2; a possible D gene is TRBD1 (6 bases). The CDR3 runs to 16 residues. Trimming removed 1 base from V and 3 bases from J, with 15 bases in between. Germline lookup yields CDR1 SGHTA and CDR2 FQGNSA. For the CDR3, the DNA is TGTGCCAGCAGCTTAGGGGGGGGCCCCGCCGACTATGGCTACACCTTC. Translated, it gives CASSLGGGPADYGYTF.

The chain joins TRBV27 to TRBJ1-6; D remains unclear. Germline V gene lookup returns CDR1 MNHEY and CDR2 SMNVEV (reference sequence). The CDR3 has 13 amino acids. V was clipped by 2 bases and J by 14 bases, with 13 bases between them. CDR3 sequence: CASSLRPGTALHF. CDR3 sequence (DNA): TGTGCCAGCAGTTTAAGGCCGGGAACAGCCCTCCACTTT.

The chain uses TRBV2 and TRBJ2-3; TRBD2 agrees at 10 bases. CDR3 length equals 16 residues. Per germline, CDR1 SNHLY and CDR2 FYNNEI. Unmatched junction bases numbered 8, after V lost 6 bases and J lost 2 bases. This chain's CDR3 is CASRYIAGGTTDTQYF. The CDR3 DNA follows: TGTGCCAGCAGGTATATAGCGGGGGGCACCACAGATACGCAGTATTTT.

The chain recombines TRBV19 with TRBJ1-1; D is possibly TRBD1 (5 bases). V lost 3 bases, J lost 5 bases, and 13 bases lay in between. The CDR3 consists of 14 residues. Looked up from germline, CDR1 is LNHDA and CDR2 is SQIVND (reference sequence). CDR3 DNA sequence: TGTGCCAGTAGTATCATAGGGGCGAGGACTGAAGCTTTCTTT. Its protein product is CASSIIGARTEAFF.

The CDR3 DNA is TGTGCCAGCAGCGGAAGGACAGGCGCACTCTCTGGAAACACCATATATTTT. Protein sequence: CASSGRTGALSGNTIYF. The chain recombines TRBV7-9 with TRBJ1-3; 7 positions agree with TRBD1. Unmatched junction bases numbered 10, after V lost 5 bases and J lost 0 bases. The CDR3 has 17 residues. From germline, CDR1 is SEHNR and CDR2 FQNEAQ (reference sequence).

This clone was observed a few times. The chain recombines TRBV4-2 with TRBJ1-2; D is undetermined. CDR1 LGHNA and CDR2 YNFKEQ come from the germline V gene. The V and J ends lost 2 bases and 3 bases respectively, with 19 bases between them. The length of the CDR3 is 17 residues. CDR3 DNA: TGTGCCAGCAGCCAATCCTCCCTCCGGGAGCGCGACTATGGCTACACCTTC. The encoded protein is CASSQSSLRERDYGYTF.